This TCR beta chain was documented in a study of blood T cells in healthy people across ages. This CDR3 comprises 13 residues. After removal of 4 bases from V and 2 bases from J, the junction contained 2 bases not matched to a gene. Germline V CDR1 and CDR2: SGHRS, YFSETQ. The authors ran a second PCR of about 7 to 12 cycles using a sample-barcoded 5' primer and a J-beta primer mix. TCRdb redid the calling of the 5' RACE reads with MiXCR, one entry per CDR3 protein. Of roughly 2 million distinct CDR3 sequences detected, about 50% appear once; the ten largest clones hold around 2.1%. The sample consisted of blood. The rearrangement uses TRBV5-1 and TRBJ2-7, with 8 bases lining up with TRBD1. The TCR comes from a woman aged 40 to 50 in good health. CDR3 in DNA: TGCGCCAGCAGCGCGACAGGGGCCTACGAGCAGTACTTC. It encodes CASSATGAYEQYF.